This is a list of T cell receptor beta chains from one sample in a study of cytomegalovirus exposure and HLA in healthy donors. Some clones are missing from TCRdb's copy, which holds only in-frame ones; the method was immunoSEQ multiplex PCR. The sample includes 65,000 to 85,000 clones. Sequences were obtained from PBMCs. All receptors come from a female donor in good health and CMV-seropositive. Both conserved end residues are part of each CDR3. The D gene is left open where the match is weak.

CDR3 length | J gene | V gene | D gene | CDR3 protein | CDR3 DNA
17 | TRBJ2-5 | TRBV14 | TRBD1 | CASSSSPLLGQVGEQYF | TGTGCCAGCAGCTCTTCTCCCCTTCTCGGACAGGTGGGTGAGCAGTACTTC
15 | TRBJ1-5 | TRBV27 | TRBD1 | CASSPVGTDPSPQHF | TGTGCCAGCAGCCCAGTAGGGACAGATCCCTCGCCCCAGCATTTT
15 | TRBJ1-6 | TRBV6-5 | TRBD1 | CASSFGQGENSPLHF | TGTGCCAGCAGTTTCGGACAGGGTGAAAATTCACCCCTCCACTTT
14 | TRBJ2-7 | TRBV28 | TRBD2 | CASSLGLALYEQYF | TGTGCCAGCAGTTTGGGACTAGCGCTCTACGAGCAGTACTTC
15 | TRBJ2-1 | TRBV4-2 | TRBD1 | CASSQDPDRGGEQFF | TGTGCCAGCAGCCAAGATCCGGACAGGGGAGGCGAGCAGTTCTTC
15 | TRBJ2-3 | TRBV9 | NA | CASSVQGLLTDTQYF | TGTGCCAGCAGCGTGCAGGGGCTACTCACAGATACGCAGTATTTT
16 | TRBJ2-1 | TRBV29-1 | TRBD1 | CSVEGETGTGSYEQFF | TGCAGCGTTGAAGGCGAAACCGGGACAGGGTCGTATGAGCAGTTCTTC
14 | TRBJ1-4 | TRBV6-5 | NA | CASRETGTNEKLFF | TGTGCCAGCAGAGAGACAGGAACTAATGAAAAACTGTTTTTT
14 | TRBJ2-5 | TRBV10-3 | NA | CAISDYRNQETQYF | TGTGCCATCAGTGATTACAGGAACCAAGAGACCCAGTACTTC
15 | TRBJ1-5 | TRBV18 | TRBD1 | CASAPGQENNQPQHF | TGTGCCAGCGCCCCGGGACAGGAGAACAATCAGCCCCAGCATTTT
13 | TRBJ1-2 | TRBV18 | NA | CASSPSGNYGYTF | TGTGCCAGCTCACCATCAGGGAACTATGGCTACACCTTC
14 | TRBJ1-6 | TRBV6-1 | NA | CASWGGTYNSPLHF | TGTGCCTCATGGGGGGGTACCTATAATTCACCCCTCCACTTT
15 | TRBJ2-1 | TRBV6-5 | TRBD2 | CASSQLAGGHNEQFF | TGTGCCAGCAGTCAACTAGCGGGGGGGCATAATGAGCAGTTCTTC
15 | TRBJ2-5 | TRBV2 | NA | CASSGERNKLETQYF | TGTGCCAGCAGTGGGGAGCGGAATAAGTTAGAGACCCAGTACTTC
15 | TRBJ1-1 | TRBV9 | NA | CASSALKGMNTEAFF | TGTGCCAGCAGCGCCCTTAAGGGGATGAACACTGAAGCTTTCTTT
17 | TRBJ1-4 | TRBV4-2 | TRBD1 | CASSRATIQGQGEKLFF | TGTGCCAGCAGCCGAGCAACCATACAGGGGCAAGGCGAAAAACTGTTTTTT
14 | TRBJ2-7 | TRBV6-6 | NA | CASSTPGVGYEQYF | TGTGCCAGCAGTACTCCAGGGGTGGGCTACGAGCAGTACTTC
16 | TRBJ1-2 | TRBV4-3 | TRBD1 | CASSIGTGGSAGGYTF | TGCGCCAGCAGCATTGGGACAGGGGGTTCAGCGGGCGGCTACACCTTC
16 | TRBJ1-6 | TRBV7-8 | TRBD1 | CASSLMAQGYNSPLHF | TGTGCCAGCAGCTTAATGGCACAGGGGTATAATTCACCCCTCCACTTT
14 | TRBJ2-7 | TRBV7-6 | NA | CASSLSIRGYEQYF | TGTGCCAGCAGCTTATCAATCAGGGGCTACGAGCAGTACTTC
16 | TRBJ1-1 | TRBV4-2 | NA | CASSQDLATTWGEAFF | TGTGCCAGCAGCCAAGATTTGGCGACGACGTGGGGCGAAGCTTTCTTT
10 | TRBJ2-5 | TRBV20-1 | NA | CSALLETQYF | TGCAGTGCACTACTCGAGACCCAGTACTTC
11 | TRBJ1-1 | TRBV29-1 | NA | CSGRQVTEAFF | TGCAGCGGCAGACAGGTCACTGAAGCTTTCTTT
16 | TRBJ1-2 | TRBV19 | TRBD1 | CASSSWTGGAFGGYTF | TGTGCCAGTAGTAGCTGGACAGGGGGCGCCTTTGGGGGCTACACCTTC
14 | TRBJ2-1 | TRBV18 | TRBD1 | CASSPGQVPNEQFF | TGTGCCAGCTCACCCGGACAGGTTCCAAATGAGCAGTTCTTC
18 | TRBJ1-6 | TRBV7-3 | NA | CASSLTFIPGRENSPLHF | TGTGCCAGCAGCTTAACGTTTATTCCAGGGCGGGAGAATTCACCCCTCCACTTT
14 | TRBJ2-6 | TRBV19 | NA | CASSSTGGANVLTF | TGTGCCAGTAGTTCCACAGGGGGGGCCAACGTCCTGACTTTC
12 | TRBJ1-1 | TRBV29-1 | NA | CSVDSWSTEAFF | TGCAGCGTTGACTCATGGAGCACTGAAGCTTTCTTT
16 | TRBJ1-2 | TRBV18 | TRBD1 | CASSPNAGTATYGYTF | TGTGCCAGCTCACCTAACGCCGGGACAGCAACCTATGGCTACACCTTC
12 | TRBJ2-1 | TRBV5-8 | NA | CASSLAGNEQFF | TGTGCCAGCAGCTTGGCGGGAAATGAGCAGTTCTTC
15 | TRBJ2-5 | TRBV6-1 | NA | CASSEGSQGGETQYF | TGTGCCAGCAGTGAAGGAAGTCAGGGTGGAGAGACCCAGTACTTC
15 | TRBJ2-2 | TRBV11-3 | NA | CASSLGRGPTGELFF | TGTGCCAGCAGCTTAGGCAGGGGCCCTACCGGGGAGCTGTTTTTT
13 | TRBJ1-1 | TRBV6-5 | TRBD1 | CASTGQGAPEAFF | TGTGCCAGCACCGGACAGGGTGCCCCTGAAGCTTTCTTT
17 | TRBJ1-4 | TRBV12-5 | TRBD1 | CASGLYYGQGDNEKLFF | TGTGCTAGTGGTTTGTACTATGGGCAGGGGGATAATGAAAAACTGTTTTTT
13 | TRBJ2-7 | TRBV30 | NA | CAWSYWGPYEQYF | TGTGCCTGGAGTTATTGGGGCCCCTACGAGCAGTACTTC
14 | TRBJ1-1 | TRBV10-3 | NA | CAISSSPGNTEAFF | TGTGCCATCAGTTCTTCCCCAGGGAACACTGAAGCTTTCTTT
16 | TRBJ2-7 | TRBV27 | NA | CASSVGVGGQSYEQYF | TGTGCCAGCAGTGTCGGTGTCGGGGGACAGAGCTACGAGCAGTACTTC
14 | TRBJ2-5 | TRBV4-3 | NA | CASSQGQFQETQYF | TGCGCCAGCAGCCAAGGACAGTTCCAAGAGACCCAGTACTTC
17 | TRBJ2-4 | TRBV19 | TRBD2 | CASSIGTSGSVENIQYF | TGTGCCAGTAGTATTGGGACTAGCGGGAGTGTGGAAAACATTCAGTACTTC
14 | TRBJ2-7 | TRBV18 | TRBD1 | CASSPGTVSYEQYF | TGTGCCAGCTCACCCGGGACAGTCTCCTACGAGCAGTACTTC
15 | TRBJ2-1 | TRBV7-9 | TRBD2 | CASSSRLAGFDEQFF | TGTGCCAGCAGCTCCCGACTAGCGGGATTTGATGAGCAGTTCTTC
14 | TRBJ1-1 | TRBV19 | TRBD1 | CASSLAGGHTEAFF | TGTGCCAGTAGTCTGGCAGGGGGCCATACTGAAGCTTTCTTT